This T cell receptor beta chain was observed in a study of Ad26.COV2.S vaccination and SARS-CoV-2 variants. Whole-study context: The donor belonged to the COV1001 Ad26.COV2.S trial arm.

Study results and caveats: Total responses of T cells may have been underestimated by the analyses of TCR breadth and depth.

Using immunoSEQ multiplex PCR, the repertoire was profiled, and TCRdb retains in-frame clones only, with some absent. The table includes around 250,000 clones, 87% detected once. The treatment: some 19 received Ad26.COV2.S at low or high dose, single or two shots; 5 received placebo; per-sample allocation not given. Collection of the samples took place on day 63 after the first injection of vaccine or placebo. On this clone itself: Its antigen is as yet unknown.

The CDR3 is made up of 15 amino acids. The ends lost 3 bases at V and 1 base at J; junction bases unmatched: 9. CDR1 and CDR2 from the germline V gene are GTSNPN and SVGIG (reference sequence). The clonotype was recovered from a person aged 18-60 years who received the Ad26.COV2.S COVID-19 vaccine or a placebo. This chain links TRBV30 with TRBJ2-7; TRBD1 aligns across 7 bases. Sequenced material: peripheral blood, taken in a trial of Ad26.COV2.S vaccine versus placebo. The CDR3 reads CAWRVGTVGSYEQYF. As DNA, the CDR3 is TGTGCCTGGAGAGTGGGGACAGTGGGATCCTACGAGCAGTACTTC.